These T cell receptor beta chains were read from a single sample in a study of blood T cells in healthy people across ages. TCRdb called the 5' RACE reads again in MiXCR, with one record for every CDR3 protein. The data contain over a million distinct CDR3 sequences, 35% to 45% of them singletons. The sequenced sample was blood. These receptors were taken from a woman aged 18-29 years in good health. The CDR3 runs from the conserved cysteine through the conserved F or W. D genes are given only for firm matches. Not every row has a clone size; where given, it reads once, few, many or a size class.

>TRBV7-6|few|.|TRBJ1-6
CASSLQGGNGRSPLHF
TGTGCCAGCAGCTTACAAGGAGGAAACGGACGCTCACCCCTCCACTTT
>TRBV14|few|.|TRBJ1-2
CASSQAPHTF
TGTGCCAGCAGCCAAGCGCCCCACACCTTC
>TRBV12-3/TRBV12-4|.|.|TRBJ2-3
CASSLARPDVQYF
TGTGCCAGCAGTTTAGCCCGCCCAGATGTGCAGTATTTT
>TRBV12-3/TRBV12-4|few|TRBD1|TRBJ1-2
CASSLKGTANYGYTF
TGTGCCAGCAGTTTGAAAGGGACAGCTAACTATGGCTACACCTTC
>TRBV11-2|.|.|TRBJ2-3
CASSLGAEPGDTQYF
TGTGCCAGCAGCTTAGGGGCAGAGCCCGGAGATACGCAGTATTTT
>TRBV7-2|.|TRBD2|TRBJ2-7
CASSPTPLAGGWNEQYF
TGTGCCAGCAGCCCGACTCCTCTAGCGGGGGGTTGGAATGAGCAGTACTTC
>TRBV20-1|once|.|TRBJ2-7
CSASAGYEQNF
TGCAGTGCTAGCGCGGGCTACGAGCAGAACTTC
>TRBV29-1|.|.|TRBJ2-2
CSVNPGANTGELFF
TGCAGCGTTAATCCGGGAGCGAACACCGGGGAGCTGTTTTTT
>TRBV14|.|.|TRBJ2-3
CASSQVPGRQYF
TGTGCCAGCAGCCAAGTCCCGGGACGACAGTATTTT
>TRBV2|.|.|TRBJ1-1
CASIGPMNTEAFF
TGTGCCAGCATAGGGCCTATGAACACTGAAGCTTTCTTT
>TRBV7-3|.|TRBD1|TRBJ1-1
CASSVDRAAEAFF
TGTGCCAGCAGCGTCGACAGGGCCGCTGAAGCTTTCTTT
>TRBV28|.|.|TRBJ1-1
CASGGRRNTEAFF
TGTGCCAGCGGAGGCCGGAGGAACACTGAAGCTTTCTTT
>TRBV7-2|.|TRBD2|TRBJ2-7
CASSPRLAGRYEQYF
TGTGCCAGCAGCCCAAGACTAGCGGGGAGATACGAGCAGTACTTC
>TRBV4-1|few|TRBD2|TRBJ2-4
CASSQEWTSGGIQYF
TGCGCCAGCAGCCAAGAATGGACTAGCGGAGGCATTCAGTACTTC
>TRBV9|.|.|TRBJ1-1
CASSGEGQMNTEAFF
TGTGCCAGCAGCGGAGAGGGACAAATGAACACTGAAGCTTTCTTT
>TRBV7-2|.|.|TRBJ2-2
CASSFWTGSTGELFF
TGTGCCAGCAGCTTTTGGACGGGATCCACCGGGGAGCTGTTTTTT
>TRBV5-1|.|TRBD1|TRBJ1-6
CASSLAFRGRNSPLHF
TGCGCCAGCAGCTTGGCCTTCAGGGGGCGCAATTCACCCCTCCACTTT
>TRBV7-6|.|TRBD2|TRBJ2-1
CASSLDPTGTKRGGYNEQFF
TGTGCCAGCAGCTTAGATCCTACAGGCACCAAGCGGGGGGGTTACAATGAGCAGTTCTTC
>TRBV7-9|few|.|TRBJ2-1
CASNPSRALTYNEQFF
TGTGCCAGCAACCCGTCGCGAGCGTTAACCTACAATGAGCAGTTCTTC
>TRBV9|few|TRBD1|TRBJ2-7
CASSGGDSYEQYF
TGTGCCAGCAGCGGAGGGGACAGCTACGAGCAGTACTTC
>TRBV27|.|.|TRBJ1-4
CASRALVSGPSPNEKLFF
TGTGCCAGCAGGGCCCTGGTATCAGGACCCAGCCCTAATGAAAAACTGTTTTTT
>TRBV9|.|TRBD1|TRBJ1-1
CANSVTPGGATEAFF
TGTGCCAACAGCGTAACTCCAGGGGGGGCCACTGAAGCTTTCTTT
>TRBV28|.|TRBD2|TRBJ2-1
CASSLSTGLVYNEQFF
TGTGCCAGCAGTTTATCAACGGGACTAGTATACAATGAGCAGTTCTTC
>TRBV4-1|.|.|TRBJ2-5
CASSPLGMAPQETQYF
TGCGCCAGCAGCCCTCTGGGAATGGCGCCCCAAGAGACCCAGTACTTC
>TRBV20-1|.|TRBD2|TRBJ2-1
CSASGLALADEQFF
TGCAGTGCTAGTGGACTAGCCCTCGCCGATGAGCAGTTCTTC
>TRBV4-3|few|.|TRBJ2-3
CASSQARTAVGYTQYF
TGCGCCAGCAGCCAAGCTAGGACCGCAGTTGGGTATACGCAGTATTTT
>TRBV11-2|.|.|TRBJ2-7
CASSLGVVYEQYF
TGTGCCAGCAGCTTAGGAGTTGTCTACGAGCAGTACTTC
>TRBV4-1|.|.|TRBJ2-4
CASSQGFGPRAMGQYF
TGCGCCAGCAGCCAAGGGTTCGGGCCTCGAGCTATGGGGCAGTACTTC
>TRBV4-1|few|TRBD1|TRBJ1-1
CASSHGTVNTEAFF
TGCGCCAGCAGCCACGGGACAGTGAACACTGAAGCTTTCTTT
>TRBV7-2|.|.|TRBJ2-7
CASSLGPILYEQYF
TGTGCCAGCAGCCTGGGACCGATCTTATACGAGCAGTACTTC
>TRBV4-1|few|TRBD1|TRBJ2-7
CASSYDRANEQYF
TGCGCCAGCAGTTATGACAGGGCCAACGAGCAGTACTTC
>TRBV7-9|few|.|TRBJ1-1
CASSLSSSRLSEAFF
TGTGCCAGCAGCTTATCGAGCTCCAGGTTGTCTGAAGCTTTCTTT
>TRBV12-3/TRBV12-4|.|TRBD1|TRBJ1-5
CASTQETGKQPQHF
TGTGCCAGCACCCAGGAGACAGGGAAACAGCCCCAGCATTTT
>TRBV7-9|.|.|TRBJ2-7
CASSLGGARYEQYF
TGTGCCAGCAGCTTAGGGGGGGCGCGGTACGAGCAGTACTTC
>TRBV10-3|.|.|TRBJ1-1
CAISGQVNTEAFF
TGTGCCATCAGTGGACAGGTGAACACTGAAGCTTTCTTT